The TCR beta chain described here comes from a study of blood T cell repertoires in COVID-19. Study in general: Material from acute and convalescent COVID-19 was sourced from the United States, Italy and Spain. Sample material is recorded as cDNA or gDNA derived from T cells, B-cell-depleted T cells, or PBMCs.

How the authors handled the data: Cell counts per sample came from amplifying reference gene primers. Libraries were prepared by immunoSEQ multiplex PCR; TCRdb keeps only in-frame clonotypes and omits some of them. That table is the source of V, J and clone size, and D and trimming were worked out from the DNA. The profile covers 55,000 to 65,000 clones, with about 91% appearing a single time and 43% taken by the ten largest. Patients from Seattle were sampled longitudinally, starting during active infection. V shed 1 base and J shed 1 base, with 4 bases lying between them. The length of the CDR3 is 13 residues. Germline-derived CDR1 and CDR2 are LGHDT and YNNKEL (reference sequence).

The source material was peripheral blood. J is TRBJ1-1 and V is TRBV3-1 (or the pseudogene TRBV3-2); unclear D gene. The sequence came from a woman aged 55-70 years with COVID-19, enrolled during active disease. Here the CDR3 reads CASSQARNTEAFF. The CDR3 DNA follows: TGTGCCAGCAGCCAAGCCAGGAACACTGAAGCTTTCTTT.